These 27 T cell receptor beta chains came from one sample sequenced in a study of cytomegalovirus exposure and HLA in healthy donors. The PCR was carried out with 60 Vbeta primers and 13 Jbeta primers. Clones were read by immunoSEQ multiplex PCR, and TCRdb kept only the in-frame ones, dropping some. The sample yields about 160,000 clones, 81% seen once. Sequenced: PBMCs. These receptors all come from a woman aged 50 to 65 in good health and CMV-seronegative.

The V gene is TRBV6-1, the J gene TRBJ2-1; 11 bases are a match to TRBD2. The germline V gene encodes CDR1 MNHNS and CDR2 SASEGT. V was clipped by 7 bases and J by 7 bases; unmatched bases: 9. The CDR3 runs to 15 residues. The CDR3, as DNA: TGTGCCAGCATGTATTCGGTAGCGGGGGGGAATGAGCAGTTCTTC. Translated: CASMYSVAGGNEQFF.

The chain recombines TRBV7-3 with TRBJ2-1, with D unclear. V was cut by 4 bases and J by 9 bases, with 10 bases left in between. The CDR3 contains 12 residues. Looked up from germline, CDR1 is SGHTA and CDR2 is FQGTGA. The CDR3 nucleotides read TGTGCCAGCAGCTCCCTTCTAGGTGAGCAGTTCTTC. Encoded protein: CASSSLLGEQFF.

The J gene is TRBJ2-1, the V gene TRBV5-1; D uncertain. Looked up from germline, CDR1 is SGHRS and CDR2 is YFSETQ. V lost 5 bases and J 7 bases, leaving 13 bases between the germline ends. There are 13 residues in the CDR3. CDR3 loop: CASSPSQVNEQFF. The DNA of the CDR3 is TGCGCCAGCAGTCCATCCCAGGTGAATGAGCAGTTCTTC. The variable domain in full, completed from reference TRBV5-1 and TRBJ2-1, reads KAGVTQTPRYLIKTRGQQVTLSCSPISGHRSVSWYQQTPGQGLQFLFEYFSETQRNKGNFPGRFSGRQFSNSRSEMNVSTLELGDSALYLCASSPSQVNEQFFGPGTRLTVL.

The chain carries TRBV10-3 and TRBJ1-1, with D unresolved. V lost 10 bases and J 2 bases, leaving 26 bases between the germline ends. Germline lookup yields CDR1 ENHRY and CDR2 SYGVKD. This CDR3 comprises 17 residues. CDR3 sequence (DNA): TGTGCCACCAGCTCCCCCCGTGCGGCAGAAAAAAACACTGAAGCTTTCTTT. Translated: CATSSPRAAEKNTEAFF.

This chain joins TRBV5-5 and TRBJ1-1; D not certain. Trimming removed 0 bases at V and 10 bases at J, with 10 bases between. The CDR3 extends over 12 amino acids. The V gene's germline CDR1 is SGHKS and CDR2 YYEKEE (reference sequence). CDR3 protein: CASSLERQRAFF. The CDR3 coding sequence is TGTGCCAGCAGCTTGGAACGGCAGCGAGCTTTCTTT.

The chain carries TRBV9 and TRBJ2-1; TRBD2 matches at 11 bases. J lost 7 bases, V lost 2 bases, and 5 bases had no gene match. Per the germline V gene, CDR1 is SGDLS and CDR2 is YYNGEE. This CDR3 contains 15 residues. Written as DNA, the CDR3 is TGTGCCAGCAGCGTTTTGGCTAGCGGGGGGAATGAGCAGTTCTTC. Residues: CASSVLASGGNEQFF.

The chain joins TRBV6-1 to TRBJ1-5, with D tentatively TRBD1 (6 bases). Per the germline V gene, CDR1 is MNHNS and CDR2 is SASEGT. The CDR3 has 15 residues. Trimming took 2 bases from V and 4 from J, leaving 12 bases between them. The CDR3 DNA reads as TGTGCCAGCAGTGAACTTGGTACAGGGAATCAGCCCCAGCATTTT. It encodes CASSELGTGNQPQHF.

A note on this clone: Mismatch with germline at one junction end may stem from a read error. The chain uses TRBV4-3 and TRBJ2-1, with D perhaps matching TRBD1 (6 bases). This CDR3 comprises 15 residues. Germline CDR1 and CDR2: LGHNA and YSLEER. For the CDR3, the DNA is TGCACCAGCAGCCAAGACAGGTTTTCCTACAATGAGCAGTTCTTC. It translates to CTSSQDRFSYNEQFF.

This clone was detected only a few times. The rearrangement joins TRBV18 to TRBJ2-5; possibly TRBD1 for D (6 bases). Germline-derived CDR1 and CDR2 are KGHSH and LQKENI. This CDR3 contains 15 residues. Trimming cost V 3 bases and J 5 bases, with 16 bases left between them. CDR3 coding DNA: TGTGCCAGCTCACCGAATCAGGGGATGGGTGAGACCCAGTACTTC. Its translation is CASSPNQGMGETQYF.

To note about this clone: Since the CDR3 does not end with the conserved phenylalanine or tryptophan, this likely comes from a read error. V and J are TRBV6-1 and TRBJ1-1; D remains unclear. The CDR3 consists of 11 residues. V was trimmed by 3 bases and J by 10 bases, leaving 9 bases between them. Per germline, CDR1 MNHNS and CDR2 SASEGT. Here the CDR3 DNA reads TGTGCCAGCAGTGACAGTGTTCTAGCTTTCATT. Protein product: CASSDSVLAFI.

J is TRBJ1-1 and V is TRBV2; maybe TRBD1 (6 bases). V was shortened by 11 bases and J by 5 bases, with 18 bases between the two germline ends. Per germline, CDR1 SNHLY and CDR2 FYNNEI. The CDR3 is 13 residues long. This CDR3 reads CAGTNGGRTEAFF. The CDR3 DNA reads as TGTGCCGGAACTAACGGGGGGCGGACTGAAGCTTTCTTT.

The rearrangement joins TRBV7-9 to TRBJ2-5; D is perhaps TRBD1 (6 bases). With 0 bases removed from V and 5 bases from J, the gap between germline ends came to 19 bases. Germline values: CDR1 SEHNR, CDR2 FQNEAQ (reference sequence). This CDR3 is 17 amino acids long. The CDR3 coding sequence is TGTGCCAGCAGCTTAGCCCGGGGCAGGGGAGCGAAGGAGACCCAGTACTTC. This encodes CASSLARGRGAKETQYF.

V and J are TRBV4-2 and TRBJ2-7; D gene uncertain. Between the trimmed V and J ends, which lost 4 bases and 3 bases, there was a span of 4 bases. Germline V lookup: CDR1 LGHNA, CDR2 YNFKEQ. The CDR3 consists of 11 residues. CDR3 in DNA: TGTGCCAGCAGCCCCGGCTACGAGCAGTACTTC. It is translated as CASSPGYEQYF.

The chain couples TRBV7-9 to TRBJ1-2, with TRBD1 matching over 7 bases. Losses at the gene ends were 5 bases for V and 3 bases for J; bases not matched to a gene: 15. Germline V gene sequence: CDR1 SEHNR, CDR2 FQNEAQ (reference sequence). The CDR3 length is 17 residues. CDR3 DNA: TGTGCCAGCAGCGCCAATACCCCCCGGACAGGCTACTATGGCTACACCTTC. Protein: CASSANTPRTGYYGYTF.

The chain uses TRBV10-3 and TRBJ2-6, with D possibly TRBD2 on 7 matching bases. Trimming pared 4 bases from V and 0 bases from J, leaving 13 bases between. Looked up from germline, CDR1 is ENHRY and CDR2 is SYGVKD. This CDR3 is built from 17 residues. CDR3 region: CAISGGGQSSGANVLTF. The CDR3 nucleotides are TGTGCCATCAGTGGGGGGGGCCAGAGCTCTGGGGCCAACGTCCTGACTTTC.

The rearrangement links TRBV4-2 to TRBJ2-7; possibly TRBD1 for D (6 bases). Germline V gene data show CDR1 as LGHNA and CDR2 as YNFKEQ. V was shortened by 1 base and J by 2 bases, with 6 bases between the two germline ends. The CDR3 length is 13 residues. CDR3 amino acids: CASSQGGPYEQYF. In DNA, the CDR3 is TGTGCCAGCAGCCAAGGGGGGCCCTACGAGCAGTACTTC.

CDR3 sequence reads: CARQGGYGYTF. The CDR3 bases are TGTGCCAGACAGGGAGGGTATGGCTACACCTTC. The V gene is TRBV2, the J gene TRBJ1-2, with TRBD1 as a possible D gene (6 bases). Trimming pared 9 bases from V and 5 bases from J, leaving 10 bases between. Germline-derived CDR1 and CDR2 are SNHLY and FYNNEI. The CDR3 totals 11 residues.

This chain connects TRBV27 to TRBJ1-1; 8 positions agree with TRBD1. Germline values: CDR1 MNHEY, CDR2 SMNVEV (reference sequence). This CDR3 comprises 16 residues. The V gene end was trimmed by 0 bases and the J gene end by 4 bases; junction bases not matched to a gene: 7. CDR3: CASSLSLTGAITEAFF. The CDR3 DNA sequence: TGTGCCAGCAGTTTATCTTTGACAGGGGCTATCACTGAAGCTTTCTTT.

This clone was observed a handful of times. The rearrangement joins TRBV29-1 to TRBJ2-7, with a weak D call TRBD1 (5 bases). CDR3 length equals 12 residues. Germline V CDR1 and CDR2: SQVTM, ANQGSEA. With 4 bases removed from V and 3 bases from J, the gap between germline ends came to 10 bases. The CDR3 protein is CSVAATGYEQYF. Here the CDR3 DNA reads TGCAGCGTTGCTGCCACAGGCTACGAGCAGTACTTC.

This clone has a single count. The rearrangement joins TRBV7-9 to TRBJ2-6; D not resolved. V lost 4 bases, J lost 2 bases, and 12 bases lay in between. The CDR3 has 16 amino acids. Germline V gene lookup returns CDR1 SEHNR and CDR2 FQNEAQ (reference sequence). The chain's CDR3 is CASSSPGRPGANVLTF. CDR3 coding DNA: TGTGCCAGCAGCTCCCCGGGTCGACCTGGGGCCAACGTCCTGACTTTC.

The CDR3 here is CSVPTNYGYTF. The CDR3 DNA follows: TGCAGCGTCCCCACTAACTATGGCTACACCTTC. V is TRBV29-1 and J is TRBJ1-2; no definite D call. V gave up 6 bases and J gave up 0 bases, with 5 bases separating them. The CDR3 is 11 amino acids. CDR1 and CDR2 (germline): SQVTM, ANQGSEA. Full variable domain (remainder filled in from reference TRBV29-1 and TRBJ1-2): SAVISQKPSRDICQRGTSLTIQCQVDSQVTMMFWYRQQPGQSLTLIATANQGSEATYESGFVIDKFPISRPNLTFSTLTVSNMSPEDSSIYLCSVPTNYGYTFGSGTRLTVV.

As for this clone: The likely explanation is a read error, given a far larger clone one base away. Other nucleotide sequences in the sample specify the same CDR3. This chain connects TRBV11-3 to TRBJ2-6, with D possibly being TRBD2 (6 bases). V gave up 5 bases and J gave up 0 bases, with 11 bases separating them. This CDR3 spans 16 amino acids. The germline V gene encodes CDR1 SGHNT and CDR2 YENEEA. Here the CDR3 DNA reads TGTGCCAGCAGCCCCTCGGAGGGCTCTGGGGCCAACGTCCTGACTTTC. Translated, it gives CASSPSEGSGANVLTF.

The rearrangement uses TRBV7-8 and TRBJ1-2; D uncertain. Germline values: CDR1 SGHVS, CDR2 FQNEAQ. V was pared by 6 bases and J by 5 bases, with 16 bases between. This CDR3 has 14 amino acids. This CDR3 is CASSVGRLKYGYTF. In DNA, the CDR3 is TGTGCCAGCAGTGTGGGCAGGTTGAAATATGGCTACACCTTC.

The rearrangement joins TRBV4-2 to TRBJ2-5; 14 bases line up with TRBD2. V shed 4 bases, J shed 6 bases, and the junction held 7 bases outside the gene matches. In germline, CDR1 is LGHNA, CDR2 YNFKEQ. This CDR3 is built from 16 residues. The CDR3 protein is CASSPSTSGGDQTQYF. The CDR3 nucleotides are TGTGCCAGCAGCCCGTCGACTAGCGGGGGGGACCAGACCCAGTACTTC.

This chain connects TRBV5-6 to TRBJ2-2, with unresolved D. With 1 base removed from V and 7 bases from J, the gap between germline ends came to 5 bases. CDR1 and CDR2 from the germline V gene are SGHDT and YYEEEE. This CDR3 comprises 12 residues. The CDR3 spells CASSLIGGELFF. The DNA of the CDR3 is TGTGCCAGCAGCTTGATCGGCGGGGAGCTGTTTTTT.

V and J are TRBV5-1 and TRBJ2-1, with 10 bases lining up with TRBD2. The CDR3 consists of 15 residues. V shed 4 bases and J 5 bases; nucleotides not matched to a gene: 6. Germline V gives CDR1 SGHRS, CDR2 YFSETQ. CDR3 sequence: CASSRGLALNNEQFF. DNA for the CDR3: TGCGCCAGCAGCCGGGGACTAGCGCTTAACAATGAGCAGTTCTTC.

The chain recombines TRBV19 with TRBJ1-2, with D perhaps matching TRBD1 (5 bases). The germline gives CDR1 LNHDA, CDR2 SQIVND (reference sequence). This CDR3 is built from 14 residues. With 5 bases removed from V and 2 bases from J, the gap between germline ends came to 12 bases. The CDR3 protein is CASSPTVGNYGYTF. CDR3 sequence (DNA): TGTGCCAGTAGTCCGACAGTTGGAAACTATGGCTACACCTTC.